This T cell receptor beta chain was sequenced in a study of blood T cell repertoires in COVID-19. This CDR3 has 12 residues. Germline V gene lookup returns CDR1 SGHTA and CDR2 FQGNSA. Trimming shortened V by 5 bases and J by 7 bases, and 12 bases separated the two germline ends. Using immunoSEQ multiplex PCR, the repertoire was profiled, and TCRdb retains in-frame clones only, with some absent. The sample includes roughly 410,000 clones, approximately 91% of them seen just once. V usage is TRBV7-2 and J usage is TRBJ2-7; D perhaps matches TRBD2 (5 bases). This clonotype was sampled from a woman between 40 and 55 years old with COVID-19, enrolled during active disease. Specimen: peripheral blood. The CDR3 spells CASSGAQREQYF. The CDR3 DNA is TGTGCCAGCAGCGGTGCCCAGCGGGAGCAGTACTTC.